This paragraph covers one T cell receptor beta chain sequence. Participants, roughly 18 to 89 years old, spanned around 25 US areas. Cohort allocation depended upon clinical history that participants reported. The sample comes from a study of blood T cell repertoires in COVID-19. Study-level information: PBMCs, B-cell-depleted T cells, or T cells were the source of the cDNA or gDNA that made up the material.

Produced via immunoSEQ multiplex PCR; TCRdb's table is partial and in-frame only. The sample holds about 370,000 clones; just over 90% are singletons and the top ten take roughly 0.86%. Material for sequencing was PBMCs or T cells enriched from blood (not recorded which). This clonotype originated in a woman aged 40 to 49 who had been exposed to COVID-19.

The CDR3, as DNA: TGTGCCAGCAGGAGGGAGGGATTGAACACTGAAGCTTTCTTT. It translates to CASRREGLNTEAFF. V and J are TRBV6-5 and TRBJ1-1; D gene unclear. The germline V and J ends were trimmed by 6 bases and 0 bases, with 11 bases remaining between them. CDR3 length: 14 amino acids. Germline loops: CDR1 MNHEY, CDR2 SVGAGI.